These T cell receptor beta chains were read from a single sample in a study of blood T cell repertoires in COVID-19. Using immunoSEQ multiplex PCR, the repertoire was profiled, and TCRdb retains in-frame clones only, with some absent. The table shows approximately 250,000 clones, with around nine tenths occurring only once. The source material was PBMCs or T cells enriched from blood (not recorded which). Receptor source: a woman in her sixties or seventies in a cohort exposed to, infected with or recovered from COVID-19 (not recorded which). Each CDR3 is given with its conserved first and last residue. The order of the fields is D gene, clone size, J gene, V gene, CDR3 protein, CDR3 DNA. The D gene is left open where the match is weak. Clone size is given for some rows only: seen once, a few or many times, or a class if the clone is expanded.

>-|-|TRBJ1-5|TRBV9
CASSVDAGESQPQHF
TGTGCCAGCAGCGTAGACGCCGGGGAGAGTCAGCCCCAGCATTTT
>TRBD2|-|TRBJ2-7|TRBV4-1
CASSQVPLAGYEQYF
TGCGCCAGCAGCCAAGTTCCACTAGCGGGTTACGAGCAGTACTTC
>-|-|TRBJ2-7|TRBV28
CASSLAGGPYEQYF
TGTGCCAGCAGCCTGGCCGGGGGTCCGTACGAGCAGTACTTC
>TRBD2|once|TRBJ2-3|TRBV15
CATSGEGLAVPGRPDTQYF
TGTGCCACCAGCGGGGAGGGACTAGCGGTTCCCGGTAGGCCAGATACGCAGTATTTT
>TRBD2|-|TRBJ2-5|TRBV4-2
CASSQGAGVGETQYF
TGTGCCAGCAGCCAAGGAGCGGGAGTGGGAGAGACCCAGTACTTC
>TRBD2|-|TRBJ2-3|TRBV9
CASSVVSSGRASDTQYF
TGTGCCAGCAGCGTAGTCTCTAGCGGGAGGGCATCAGATACGCAGTATTTT
>-|-|TRBJ1-6|TRBV28
CASMPGRGNSPLHF
TGTGCCAGCATGCCAGGGCGGGGGAATTCACCCCTCCACTTT
>-|-|TRBJ1-5|TRBV7-9
CASSQDGGSNQPQHF
TGTGCCAGCAGCCAAGACGGGGGAAGCAATCAGCCCCAGCATTTT
>TRBD1|-|TRBJ2-7|TRBV9
CASSVGGQLYEQYF
TGTGCCAGCAGCGTAGGGGGACAGCTCTACGAGCAGTACTTC
>TRBD1|-|TRBJ1-4|TRBV18
CASSPGQGGTNEKLFF
TGTGCCAGCTCACCCGGACAGGGGGGAACTAATGAAAAACTGTTTTTT
>-|-|TRBJ1-5|TRBV14
CASSLNSLQPQHF
TGTGCCAGCAGCCTGAACTCTCTTCAGCCCCAGCATTTT
>TRBD2|few|TRBJ2-7|TRBV5-6
CASSPDSGLASEQYF
TGTGCCAGCAGCCCGGATTCCGGACTAGCGAGTGAGCAGTACTTC
>-|-|TRBJ2-5|TRBV7-2
CASNAASVQTQYF
TGTGCCAGCAATGCAGCGTCAGTGCAGACCCAGTACTTC
>TRBD2|-|TRBJ2-1|TRBV3-1/TRBV3-2
CASSQATGFAGVGHEQFF
TGTGCCAGCAGCCAAGCCACCGGATTTGCGGGAGTTGGTCATGAGCAGTTCTTC
>-|few|TRBJ2-7|TRBV6-1
CASSAAGWGPHSYEQYF
TGTGCCAGCAGTGCCGCTGGGTGGGGCCCCCACTCCTACGAGCAGTACTTC
>-|-|TRBJ1-1|TRBV19
CASSSRGTEAFF
TGTGCCAGTAGTTCCCGGGGGACTGAAGCTTTCTTT
>TRBD1|-|TRBJ2-7|TRBV7-2
CASSLNRGDEQYF
TGTGCCAGCAGCTTAAACAGGGGCGACGAGCAGTACTTC
>-|-|TRBJ2-2|TRBV3-1/TRBV3-2
CASSRQQGGELFF
TGTGCCAGCAGCCGCCAACAGGGCGGGGAGCTGTTTTTT
>TRBD1|-|TRBJ2-7|TRBV9
CASSGTQGFQYEQYF
TGTGCCAGCAGCGGAACACAGGGGTTCCAATACGAGCAGTACTTC
>TRBD1|-|TRBJ1-4|TRBV6-2/TRBV6-3
CASSYLWDRRVEKLFF
TGTGCCAGCAGTTACCTGTGGGACAGGCGCGTAGAAAAACTGTTTTTT
>-|-|TRBJ1-4|TRBV6-5
CASSSSPGGEKLFF
TGTGCCAGCAGTTCCTCCCCGGGGGGTGAAAAACTGTTTTTT
>-|-|TRBJ2-1|TRBV5-4
CASSLGGTSNEQFF
TGTGCCAGCAGCTTGGGGGGGACTTCTAATGAGCAGTTCTTC
>TRBD1|-|TRBJ2-7|TRBV6-5
CASRADRGRSYEQYF
TGTGCCAGCAGGGCCGACAGGGGGCGCTCCTACGAGCAGTACTTC